One sample yielded the 5 T cell receptor beta chains listed below, sequenced in a study of blood T cell repertoires in COVID-19. Only in-frame clones appear in the TCRdb table, and some are missing; sequencing was by immunoSEQ multiplex PCR. This table holds 200,000 to 250,000 clones, 85% to 90% found once. Sequenced: peripheral blood. The receptors were gathered from a man between 18 and 29 years old with active or convalescent COVID-19.

This chain joins TRBV6-6 and TRBJ1-3, with D maybe TRBD1 (6 bases). V lost 7 bases to trimming and J lost 8 bases, with 21 bases between them. CDR3 length equals 15 residues. Germline loops: CDR1 MNHNY, CDR2 SVGAGI (reference sequence). The CDR3 sequence is CASTGLQGSTDTIYF. CDR3 DNA: TGTGCCAGCACCGGTCTACAGGGTTCGACGGACACCATATATTTT.

V and J are TRBV2 and TRBJ1-1, with D uncertain. Germline V gene sequence: CDR1 SNHLY, CDR2 FYNNEI. Trimming left V 5 bases short and J 1 base short, with 8 bases between. The CDR3 is made up of 13 amino acids. The CDR3 loop reads CASSTRGNTEAFF. DNA for the CDR3: TGTGCCAGCAGTACTAGAGGGAACACTGAAGCTTTCTTT.

The rearrangement uses TRBV6-5 and TRBJ2-7, with 11 bases that match TRBD2. Germline loops: CDR1 MNHEY, CDR2 SVGAGI. The CDR3 spans 14 residues. The ends lost 2 bases at V and 6 bases at J; junction bases unmatched: 3. The DNA for the CDR3 is TGTGCCAGCAGTTACCTAGCGGGAGGCCTCGAGCAGTACTTC. It is translated as CASSYLAGGLEQYF.

The chain joins TRBV7-9 to TRBJ1-2; D ambiguous. The CDR3 contains 15 residues. Germline CDR1 and CDR2: SEHNR and FQNEAQ (reference sequence). V shed 5 bases and J shed 2 bases, with 15 bases lying between them. As DNA, the CDR3 is TGTGCCAGCAGCAGAACAGCCCCGGGGAACTATGGCTACACCTTC. Protein sequence: CASSRTAPGNYGYTF. The whole variable domain, filled in from reference TRBV7-9 and TRBJ1-2, reads DTGVSQNPRHKITKRGQNVTFRCDPISEHNRLYWYRQTLGQGPEFLTYFQNEAQLEKSRLLSDRFSAERPKGSFSTLEIQRTEQGDSAMYLCASSRTAPGNYGYTFGSGTRLTVV.

This rearrangement joins TRBV19 to TRBJ1-5; TRBD1 matches at 9 bases. This CDR3 has 16 amino acids. The germline gives CDR1 LNHDA, CDR2 SQIVND (reference sequence). V trimming: 3 bases; J trimming: 1 base; junction bases outside the gene matches: 4. The DNA of the CDR3 is TGTGCCAGTAGTATCGGGACAGGGACGAGCAATCAGCCCCAGCATTTT. Residues: CASSIGTGTSNQPQHF.